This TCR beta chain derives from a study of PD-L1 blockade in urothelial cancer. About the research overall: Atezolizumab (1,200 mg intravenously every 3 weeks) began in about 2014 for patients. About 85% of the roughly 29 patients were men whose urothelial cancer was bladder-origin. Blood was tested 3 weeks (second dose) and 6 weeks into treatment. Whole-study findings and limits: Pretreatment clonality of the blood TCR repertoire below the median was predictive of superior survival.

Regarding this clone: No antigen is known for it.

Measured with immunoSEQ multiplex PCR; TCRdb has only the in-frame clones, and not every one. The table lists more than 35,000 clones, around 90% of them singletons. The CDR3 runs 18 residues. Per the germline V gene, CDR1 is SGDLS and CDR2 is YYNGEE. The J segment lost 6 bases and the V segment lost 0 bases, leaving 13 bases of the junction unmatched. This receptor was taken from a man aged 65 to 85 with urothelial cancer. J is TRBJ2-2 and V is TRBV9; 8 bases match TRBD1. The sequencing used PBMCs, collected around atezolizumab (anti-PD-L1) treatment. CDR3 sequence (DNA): TGTGCCAGCAGCGTAGAATCCTCAGCAGGGGGCAGGGCCGGGGAGCTGTTTTTT. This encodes CASSVESSAGGRAGELFF.